Listed here are 7 T cell receptor beta chains from one sample, sequenced in a study of early T cells in non-severe SARS-CoV-2 infection. A single record per CDR3 protein comes from TCRdb applying MiXCR to the 5' RACE reads. In the table there are about 18,000 distinct CDR3 sequences, roughly 6% of which are singletons. The sequenced material came from whole blood. The receptors shown here come from an adult who was a healthcare worker with PCR-confirmed SARS-CoV-2 infection or an uninfected control (not recorded which).

The chain links TRBV6-1 to TRBJ2-1; 13 bases agree with TRBD2. V was clipped by 6 bases and J by 10 bases; unmatched bases: 9. The CDR3 spans 15 residues. Germline-derived CDR1 and CDR2 are MNHNS and SASEGT. The CDR3 sequence: CASSHLGLAGKEQFF. The CDR3 coding sequence is TGTGCCAGCAGCCATCTGGGACTAGCGGGAAAGGAGCAGTTCTTC.

This clonotype appeared many times. The chain has TRBV12-3 or TRBV12-4 and TRBJ1-6, with a tentative D call TRBD1 (5 bases). Trimming took 6 bases from V and 7 from J, leaving 7 bases between them. The CDR3 loop spans 12 amino acids. This chain's CDR3 is CASSRTNSPLHF. The CDR3 DNA follows: TGTGCCAGCAGCCGGACAAATTCACCCCTCCACTTT.

This clonotype occurred many times. The rearrangement links TRBV20-1 to TRBJ2-7, with a tentative D call TRBD2 (6 bases). Trimming left V 0 bases short and J 3 bases short, with 15 bases between. The CDR3 loop spans 15 amino acids. CDR1 DFQATT and CDR2 SNEGSKA come from the germline V gene (reference sequence). The CDR3 spells CSARERRDLLYEQYF. CDR3 DNA: TGCAGTGCTAGAGAGAGGAGGGACTTGCTCTACGAGCAGTACTTC.

This clonotype was picked up a small number of times. The chain employs TRBV5-1 and TRBJ2-2, with a tentative D call TRBD2 (5 bases). The V and J ends lost 4 bases and 7 bases respectively, with 8 bases between them. The CDR3 length is 12 residues. Germline CDR1 and CDR2: SGHRS and YFSETQ. CDR3 sequence (DNA): TGCGCCAGCAGCACAGCGGTCGGGGAGCTGTTTTTT. Translation gives CASSTAVGELFF. Filled out from reference TRBV5-1 and TRBJ2-2, the complete variable domain reads KAGVTQTPRYLIKTRGQQVTLSCSPISGHRSVSWYQQTPGQGLQFLFEYFSETQRNKGNFPGRFSGRQFSNSRSEMNVSTLELGDSALYLCASSTAVGELFFGEGSRLTVL.

This clonotype has at least ten counts. The chain couples TRBV30 to TRBJ1-1, with D tentatively TRBD1 (5 bases). V lost 1 base to trimming and J lost 6 bases, with 18 bases between them. The germline CDR1 and CDR2 sequences are GTSNPN and SVGIG (reference sequence). This CDR3 is built from 15 residues. The CDR3 sequence is CAWSAPPWGLPEAFF. The CDR3 nucleotides read TGTGCCTGGAGTGCACCCCCCTGGGGACTACCTGAAGCTTTCTTT.

This clonotype showed up many times. J is TRBJ2-4 and V is TRBV12-3 or TRBV12-4; unclear D gene. The CDR3 spans 17 residues. V lost 3 bases, J lost 3 bases, and 18 bases lay in between. CDR3 bases: TGTGCCAGCAGTTTGGGAAACCCGTCAAAAGACAAAAACATTCAGTACTTC. It specifies CASSLGNPSKDKNIQYF.

This clonotype was seen repeatedly, ten times or more. The chain combines TRBV6-6 with TRBJ1-5; TRBD1 agrees at 10 bases. J gave up 4 bases and V 6 bases, and 6 bases lay outside the gene matches. The CDR3 totals 15 residues. Germline CDR1 and CDR2: MNHNY and SVGAGI (reference sequence). The CDR3 DNA follows: TGTGCCAGCAGCCTGGGGACAGGGGAAAATCAGCCCCAGCATTTT. It codes for CASSLGTGENQPQHF.